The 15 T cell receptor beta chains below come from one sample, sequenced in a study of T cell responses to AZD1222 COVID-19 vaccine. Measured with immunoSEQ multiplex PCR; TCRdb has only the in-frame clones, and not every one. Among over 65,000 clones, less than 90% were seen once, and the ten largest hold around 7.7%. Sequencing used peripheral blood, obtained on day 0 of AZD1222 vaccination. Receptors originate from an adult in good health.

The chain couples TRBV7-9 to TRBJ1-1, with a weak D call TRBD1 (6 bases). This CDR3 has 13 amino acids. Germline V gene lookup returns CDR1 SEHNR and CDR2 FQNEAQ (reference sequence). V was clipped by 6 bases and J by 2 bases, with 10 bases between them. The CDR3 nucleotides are TGTGCCAGCAGATCGGGACATAACACTGAAGCTTTCTTT. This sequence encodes CASRSGHNTEAFF.

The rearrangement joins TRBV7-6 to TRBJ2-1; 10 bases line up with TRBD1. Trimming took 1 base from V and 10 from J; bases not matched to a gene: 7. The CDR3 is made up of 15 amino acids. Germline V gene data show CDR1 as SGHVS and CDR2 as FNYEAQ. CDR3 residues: CASSLEGTGVREQFF. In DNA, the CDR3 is TGTGCCAGCAGCTTAGAAGGGACAGGGGTTAGGGAGCAGTTCTTC.

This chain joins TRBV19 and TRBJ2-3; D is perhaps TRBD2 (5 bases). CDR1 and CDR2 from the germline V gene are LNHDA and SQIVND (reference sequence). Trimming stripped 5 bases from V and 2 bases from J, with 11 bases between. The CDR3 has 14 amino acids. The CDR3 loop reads CASSRDMDTDTQYF. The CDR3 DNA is TGTGCCAGTAGTCGGGATATGGACACAGATACGCAGTATTTT.

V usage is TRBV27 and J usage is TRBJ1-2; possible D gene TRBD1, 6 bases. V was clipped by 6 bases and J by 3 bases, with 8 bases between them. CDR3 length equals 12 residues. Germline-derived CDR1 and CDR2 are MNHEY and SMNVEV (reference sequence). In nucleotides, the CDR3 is TGTGCCAGCAGGCGACAGGACTATGGCTACACCTTC. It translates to CASRRQDYGYTF.

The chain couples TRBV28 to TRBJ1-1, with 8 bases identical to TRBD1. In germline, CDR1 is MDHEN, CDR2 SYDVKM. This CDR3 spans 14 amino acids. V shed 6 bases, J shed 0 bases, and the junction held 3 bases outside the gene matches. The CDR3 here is CASSLDRVNTEAFF. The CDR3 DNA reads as TGTGCCAGCAGCCTGGACAGGGTGAACACTGAAGCTTTCTTT.

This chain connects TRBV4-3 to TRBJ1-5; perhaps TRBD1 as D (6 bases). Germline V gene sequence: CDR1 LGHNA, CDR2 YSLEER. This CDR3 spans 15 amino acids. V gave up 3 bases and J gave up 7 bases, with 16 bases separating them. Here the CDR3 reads CASSQLHGGRQPQHF. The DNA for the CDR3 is TGCGCCAGCAGCCAGCTTCATGGGGGCCGGCAGCCCCAGCATTTT.

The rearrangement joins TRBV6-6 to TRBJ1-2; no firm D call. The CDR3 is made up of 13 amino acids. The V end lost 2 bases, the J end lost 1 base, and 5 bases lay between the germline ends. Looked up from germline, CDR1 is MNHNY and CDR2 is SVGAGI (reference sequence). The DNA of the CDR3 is TGTGCCAGCAGTTACGGGGTTAACTATGGCTACACCTTC. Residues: CASSYGVNYGYTF.

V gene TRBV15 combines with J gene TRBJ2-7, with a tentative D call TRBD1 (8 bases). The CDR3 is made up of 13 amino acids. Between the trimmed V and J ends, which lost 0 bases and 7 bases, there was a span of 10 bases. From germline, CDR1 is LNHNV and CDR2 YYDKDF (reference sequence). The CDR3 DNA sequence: TGTGCCACCAGCAGAGAACAGGGGGGGGAGCAGTACTTC. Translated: CATSREQGGEQYF.

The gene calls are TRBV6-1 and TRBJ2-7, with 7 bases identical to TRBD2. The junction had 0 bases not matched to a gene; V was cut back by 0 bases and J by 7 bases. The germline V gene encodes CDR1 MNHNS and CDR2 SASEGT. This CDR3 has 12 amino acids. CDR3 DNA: TGTGCCAGCAGTGAAGCCGGGGGGGAGCAGTACTTC. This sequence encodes CASSEAGGEQYF.

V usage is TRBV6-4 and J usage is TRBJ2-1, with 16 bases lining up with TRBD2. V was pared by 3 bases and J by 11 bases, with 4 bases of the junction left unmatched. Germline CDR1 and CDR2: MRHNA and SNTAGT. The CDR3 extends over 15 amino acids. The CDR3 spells CASSEGGLAGGKQFF. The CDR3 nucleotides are TGTGCCAGCAGTGAAGGGGGACTAGCGGGAGGGAAGCAGTTCTTC.

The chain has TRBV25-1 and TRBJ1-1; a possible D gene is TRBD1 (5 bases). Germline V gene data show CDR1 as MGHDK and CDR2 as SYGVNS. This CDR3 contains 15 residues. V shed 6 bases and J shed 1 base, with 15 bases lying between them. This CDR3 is CASRTAGTANTEAFF. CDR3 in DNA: TGTGCCAGCAGAACGGCGGGGACGGCGAACACTGAAGCTTTCTTT.

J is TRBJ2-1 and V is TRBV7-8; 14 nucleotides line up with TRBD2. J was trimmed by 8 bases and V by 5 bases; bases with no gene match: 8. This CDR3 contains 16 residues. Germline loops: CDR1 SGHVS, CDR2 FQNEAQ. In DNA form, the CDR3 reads TGTGCCAGCAGCCTCGGGACTAGCGGGAGTATCTATGAGCAGTTCTTC. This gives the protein CASSLGTSGSIYEQFF.

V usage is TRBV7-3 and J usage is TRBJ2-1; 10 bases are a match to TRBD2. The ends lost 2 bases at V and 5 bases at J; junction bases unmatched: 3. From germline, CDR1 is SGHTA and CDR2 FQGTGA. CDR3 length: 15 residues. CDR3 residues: CASSLPGLADNEQFF. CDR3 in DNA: TGTGCCAGCAGCTTACCCGGACTAGCGGACAATGAGCAGTTCTTC.

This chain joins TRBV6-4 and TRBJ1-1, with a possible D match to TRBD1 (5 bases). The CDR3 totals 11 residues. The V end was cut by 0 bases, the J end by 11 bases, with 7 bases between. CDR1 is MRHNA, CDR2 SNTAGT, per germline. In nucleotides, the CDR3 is TGTGCCAGCAGTGACTCGGGGGGGGCTTTCTTT. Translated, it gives CASSDSGGAFF.

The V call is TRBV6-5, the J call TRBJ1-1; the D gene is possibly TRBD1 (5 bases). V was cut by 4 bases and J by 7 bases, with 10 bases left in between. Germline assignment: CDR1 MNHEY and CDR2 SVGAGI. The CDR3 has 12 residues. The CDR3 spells CASSSWRGEAFF. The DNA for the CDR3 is TGTGCCAGCAGTTCCTGGAGGGGTGAAGCTTTCTTT.